These 16 T cell receptor beta chains originate from one sample sequenced in a study of T cell changes during pregnancy in multiple sclerosis. TCRdb keeps only in-frame clones here, not all; method: immunoSEQ multiplex PCR. The sample carries 25,000 to 35,000 clones, roughly nine tenths recorded once. The input for sequencing was CD8+ T cells from peripheral blood mononuclear cells, taken in the first trimester of pregnancy. Receptor source: a female donor with multiple sclerosis, enrolled in a pregnancy study.

In this sample, this clone turned up a few times. This chain joins TRBV29-1 and TRBJ2-7; possible D gene TRBD1, 8 bases. CDR1 and CDR2 from the germline V gene are SQVTM and ANQGSEA. Between the trimmed V and J ends, which lost 7 bases and 8 bases, there was a span of 15 bases. The CDR3 has 11 residues. CDR3 protein: CSAEQGGKQYF. CDR3 DNA: TGCAGCGCAGAACAGGGGGGGAAGCAGTACTTC.

This chain connects TRBV19 to TRBJ2-3; D gene unclear. V was clipped by 5 bases and J by 0 bases, with 12 bases between them. The CDR3 is 15 residues long. The germline V gene has CDR1 LNHDA and CDR2 SQIVND (reference sequence). The CDR3 coding sequence is TGTGCCAGTAGTCCATTGACAACTAGCACAGATACGCAGTATTTT. Amino acid sequence: CASSPLTTSTDTQYF. The variable domain in full, completed from reference TRBV19 and TRBJ2-3, reads DGGITQSPKYLFRKEGQNVTLSCEQNLNHDAMYWYRQDPGQGLRLIYYSQIVNDFQKGDIAEGYSVSREKKESFPLTVTSAQKNPTAFYLCASSPLTTSTDTQYFGPGTRLTVL.

Only one count was recorded for this clone. The rearrangement links TRBV5-6 to TRBJ1-1; 8 bases line up with TRBD1. The CDR3 is 14 amino acids. CDR1 and CDR2 (germline): SGHDT, YYEEEE. Losses at the gene ends were 3 bases for V and 4 bases for J; bases not matched to a gene: 5. CDR3 in amino acids: CASSSRDRSTEAFF. The CDR3 DNA reads as TGTGCCAGCAGCTCCCGGGACAGGAGCACTGAAGCTTTCTTT.

As to this clone: At one boundary the junction diverges from the germline segment, which might be a read error. V gene TRBV7-7 combines with J gene TRBJ2-5; 7 bases align to TRBD1. The CDR3 loop spans 16 amino acids. From germline, CDR1 is SSHAT and CDR2 FNYEAQ (reference sequence). The CDR3 coding sequence is TGTGCTAGCAGCCCCTACAGGGGAGCGGACCAAGAGACCCAGTACTTC. Protein product: CASSPYRGADQETQYF.

This chain uses TRBV4-1 with TRBJ2-3; weak D call: TRBD1 (5 bases). The V gene lost 2 bases and the J gene lost 0 bases, with 9 bases spanning the gap. CDR1 is MGHRA, CDR2 YSYEKL, per germline. CDR3 size: 15 residues. The CDR3 region has the DNA TGCGCCAGCAGCCAATCCGCAGGGAGCACAGATACGCAGTATTTT. It is translated as CASSQSAGSTDTQYF.

V and J are TRBV14 and TRBJ2-1; D is perhaps TRBD2 (5 bases). From germline, CDR1 is SGHDN and CDR2 FVKESK. V dropped 0 bases and J dropped 7 bases, with 22 bases sitting between them. This CDR3 has 18 residues. CDR3 protein: CASSQDVVELSGVNEQFF. CDR3 DNA: TGTGCCAGCAGCCAAGACGTTGTAGAGCTTTCCGGGGTGAATGAGCAGTTCTTC.

This chain links TRBV9 with TRBJ1-5; the D is unclear. Germline V lookup: CDR1 SGDLS, CDR2 YYNGEE. V lost 0 bases, J lost 0 bases, and 13 bases lay in between. There are 17 residues in the CDR3. The CDR3 here is CASSVAICKYSNQPQHF. The CDR3 DNA follows: TGTGCCAGCAGCGTAGCTATTTGCAAGTATAGCAATCAGCCCCAGCATTTT.

This rearrangement joins TRBV7-9 to TRBJ2-5; 9 positions agree with TRBD1. Trimming took 10 bases from V and 13 from J; bases not matched to a gene: 10. In germline, CDR1 is SEHNR, CDR2 FQNEAQ (reference sequence). The CDR3 consists of 11 residues. In nucleotides, the CDR3 is TGTGCCACGGACAGGGGTCGAGACCGGTACTTC. It codes for CATDRGRDRYF. The variable domain in full, with the rest retrieved from reference TRBV7-9 and TRBJ2-5, is DTGVSQNPRHKITKRGQNVTFRCDPISEHNRLYWYRQTLGQGPEFLTYFQNEAQLEKSRLLSDRFSAERPKGSFSTLEIQRTEQGDSAMYLCATDRGRDRYFGPGTRLLVL.

This chain joins TRBV6-1 and TRBJ2-3, with a weak D call TRBD1 (5 bases). V was cut by 6 bases and J by 2 bases, with 12 bases left in between. This CDR3 region has 14 residues. The germline gives CDR1 MNHNS, CDR2 SASEGT. The CDR3 here is CASRQGQPTDTQYF. The CDR3 DNA follows: TGTGCCAGCAGGCAGGGTCAACCCACAGATACGCAGTATTTT.

This chain joins TRBV5-6 and TRBJ2-5; 9 bases map to TRBD1. V was pared by 3 bases and J by 2 bases, with 2 bases of the junction left unmatched. The CDR3 covers 14 residues. CDR1 and CDR2 (germline): SGHDT, YYEEEE. Here the CDR3 DNA reads TGTGCCAGCAGCTCCGGGACAGGGCAAGAGACCCAGTACTTC. It codes for CASSSGTGQETQYF. The entire variable domain, with the rest obtained from reference TRBV5-6 and TRBJ2-5, is as follows: DAGVTQSPTHLIKTRGQQVTLRCSPKSGHDTVSWYQQALGQGPQFIFQYYEEEERQRGNFPDRFSGHQFPNYSSELNVNALLLGDSALYLCASSSGTGQETQYFGPGTRLLVL.

The chain has TRBV5-6 and TRBJ1-1; D unresolved. Trimming cost V 1 base and J 1 base, with 8 bases left between them. In germline, CDR1 is SGHDT, CDR2 YYEEEE. This CDR3 is 14 amino acids long. CDR3 protein: CASSLLSENTEAFF. The CDR3 DNA is TGTGCCAGCAGCTTGCTTAGTGAGAACACTGAAGCTTTCTTT.

The genes are TRBV7-3 and TRBJ2-1; 10 positions match TRBD2. CDR1 is SGHTA, CDR2 FQGTGA, per germline. V gave up 4 bases and J gave up 4 bases; unmatched junction bases: 7. CDR3 size: 16 residues. The CDR3 DNA follows: TGTGCCAGCAGCTCCCACGGGACTAGCGTTTACAATGAGCAGTTCTTC. This translates into CASSSHGTSVYNEQFF.

The V call is TRBV27, the J call TRBJ2-7, with 9 nucleotides matching TRBD1. Germline lookup yields CDR1 MNHEY and CDR2 SMNVEV (reference sequence). The V segment lost 5 bases and the J segment 6 bases; nucleotides outside the gene matches: 14. The CDR3 is made up of 16 amino acids. The CDR3 here is CASSPLPRDRETEQYF. CDR3 nucleotide sequence: TGTGCCAGCAGTCCTCTACCCCGGGACAGGGAAACCGAGCAGTACTTC.

This chain connects TRBV9 to TRBJ2-7; 11 nucleotides agree with TRBD2. CDR1 and CDR2 (germline): SGDLS, YYNGEE. The CDR3 totals 14 residues. V trimming: 2 bases; J trimming: 3 bases; junction bases outside the gene matches: 1. This CDR3 reads CASSVGTSGYEQYF. CDR3 in DNA: TGTGCCAGCAGCGTCGGGACTAGCGGCTACGAGCAGTACTTC.

The chain uses TRBV11-3 and TRBJ2-3; the match to TRBD2 covers 7 bases. V was clipped by 0 bases and J by 2 bases; unmatched bases: 8. The CDR3 sequence is 17 residues long. The germline gives CDR1 SGHNT, CDR2 YENEEA. The CDR3: CASSLDVGLQFTDTQYF. The CDR3 DNA reads as TGTGCCAGCAGCTTAGATGTGGGACTACAATTCACAGATACGCAGTATTTT.

The genes are TRBV29-1 and TRBJ2-5; TRBD1 aligns across 8 bases. The length of the CDR3 is 15 residues. The V gene's germline CDR1 is SQVTM and CDR2 ANQGSEA. V lost 6 bases and J lost 3; bases outside the gene matches: 12. The CDR3 reads CSVAGTGNGEETQYF. The CDR3 region has the DNA TGCAGCGTAGCTGGGACAGGAAATGGGGAAGAGACCCAGTACTTC.